A selection of T cell receptor beta chains follows, all from one sample in a study of blood T cells in healthy people across ages. TCRdb called the 5' RACE reads again in MiXCR, with one record for every CDR3 protein. The sample includes roughly 1.6 million distinct CDR3 sequences, roughly 30% of them seen just once. The sample was blood. All receptors come from a woman aged 25 to 39 in good health. CDR3s include the opening cysteine and the closing phenylalanine or tryptophan. Fields, in order: J gene, D gene, V gene, clone size, CDR3 DNA, CDR3 protein. A D gene is named only where the DNA matches it firmly. For some rows the clone size is stated as once, few or many, or as a class when expanded; others skip it.

TRBJ2-3 | TRBD1 | TRBV20-1 | few | TGCAGTGCTGCCAGACAGGGCCTTGGGCGGGTCCACACAGATACGCAGTATTTT | CSAARQGLGRVHTDTQYF
TRBJ2-1 | TRBD2 | TRBV4-2 | NA | TGTGCCAGCAGCCAACACACCGGGACTAGCGGTCAAGAGCAGTTCTTC | CASSQHTGTSGQEQFF
TRBJ2-7 | NA | TRBV6-1 | NA | TGTGCCAGCAGTGCAGGACAGAATTTGGGCTCCTACGAGCAGTACTTC | CASSAGQNLGSYEQYF
TRBJ2-5 | TRBD1 | TRBV5-1 | NA | TGCGCCAGCAGCTTCGGACAGGACGATGAGCAGTACTTC | CASSFGQDDEQYF
TRBJ1-2 | TRBD1 | TRBV27 | NA | TGTGCCAGCAGTGGATACAGGGGAAAAATCTATGGCTACACCTTC | CASSGYRGKIYGYTF
TRBJ1-2 | TRBD1 | TRBV19 | few | TGTGCCAGTAGCTCCCGGGGGACAGCTACTCGAGGCTACACCTTC | CASSSRGTATRGYTF
TRBJ2-7 | TRBD1 | TRBV7-8 | few | TGTGCCAGCAGCCGCGAAGGGACAGGGACCCTCGAGCAGTACTTC | CASSREGTGTLEQYF
TRBJ2-7 | NA | TRBV29-1 | few | TGCAGCGTTGAATGGGGGGCCTACGCGCAGTACTTC | CSVEWGAYAQYF
TRBJ2-1 | NA | TRBV7-9 | many | TGTGCCAGTCTCGCCTTTAGCTCCTACAATGAGCAGTTCTTC | CASLAFSSYNEQFF
TRBJ2-7 | TRBD1 | TRBV15 | few | TGTGCCACCGCCGACAGGGATCTAAACGAGCAGTACTTC | CATADRDLNEQYF
TRBJ1-1 | TRBD1 | TRBV3-1 | NA | TGTGCCAGCAGCCAGAGGGACAGGTACACTGAAGCTTTCTTT | CASSQRDRYTEAFF
TRBJ1-5 | NA | TRBV20-1 | NA | TGCAGTGCTAAGGGGTCGACGAGCGGGGCAAAGCGGCATTTT | CSAKGSTSGAKRHF
TRBJ2-1 | NA | TRBV2 | NA | TGTGCCAACAGTGCCCAGTCGGTATACAATGAGCAGTTCTTC | CANSAQSVYNEQFF
TRBJ1-2 | NA | TRBV5-1 | NA | TGCGCCAGCAGCCCGATGGGGGGCCCGGATGGCTACACCTTC | CASSPMGGPDGYTF
TRBJ1-5 | NA | TRBV30 | NA | TGTGCCTGGAGTGTAAAGGGGTACAATCAGCCCCAGCATTTT | CAWSVKGYNQPQHF
TRBJ2-1 | NA | TRBV5-1 | NA | TGCGCCAGCAGCGGGGGGGGACAGTCCTACAATGAGCAGTTCTTC | CASSGGGQSYNEQFF
TRBJ2-1 | NA | TRBV9 | NA | TGTGCCAGCAGCGTTGGTCAGGGATCTGAGCAGTTCTTC | CASSVGQGSEQFF
TRBJ2-7 | NA | TRBV6-6 | NA | TGTGCCAGCTGCGTTGAGAGGCACAGCTTCTACGAGCAGTACTTC | CASCVERHSFYEQYF
TRBJ2-3 | NA | TRBV6-1 | NA | TGTGCCAGCAGTGAGCCAGGGGGCACAGATACGCAGTATTTT | CASSEPGGTDTQYF
TRBJ2-3 | TRBD2 | TRBV6-6 | many | TGTGCCAGCAGAACCGGACTAGCGGGATCGGATACGCAGTATTTT | CASRTGLAGSDTQYF
TRBJ2-1 | TRBD2 | TRBV11-2 | NA | TGTGCCAGCAGCCCCGTGAGCGTCTGGGCGGGAGGGGACAATGAGCAGTTCTTC | CASSPVSVWAGGDNEQFF
TRBJ2-6 | NA | TRBV7-9 | NA | TGTGCCAGCAGTACGGGGTTCCGACCCTCTGGGGCCAGCGTCCTGACTTTC | CASSTGFRPSGASVLTF
TRBJ2-7 | NA | TRBV27 | NA | TGTGCCAGCAGACCCATTACAGGAGCAAACTCCTACGAGCAGTACTTC | CASRPITGANSYEQYF
TRBJ2-7 | NA | TRBV14 | NA | TGTGCCAGCAGCCGGTTAAACGAGCAGTACTTC | CASSRLNEQYF
TRBJ2-5 | TRBD1 | TRBV6-5 | NA | TGTGCCAGCAGGATGGACAGGACCGGTAAGACCCAGTACTTC | CASRMDRTGKTQYF
TRBJ2-7 | NA | TRBV27 | few | TGTGCCAGCAGTTTCAGCGGATTCAGCTCCTACGAGCAGTACTTC | CASSFSGFSSYEQYF
TRBJ2-7 | TRBD1 | TRBV7-6 | once | TGTGCCGGCAGCTTTGGGACAGGGGACGAGCAGTACTTC | CAGSFGTGDEQYF
TRBJ2-3 | TRBD2 | TRBV6-5 | NA | TGTGCCGGCAGTTCGGGACTACACACAGATACGCAGTATTTT | CAGSSGLHTDTQYF
TRBJ2-5 | NA | TRBV12-3/TRBV12-4 | NA | TGTGCCAGCAGTTTTTTGGGTCGAGGTGAGACCCAGTACTTC | CASSFLGRGETQYF
TRBJ2-7 | NA | TRBV20-1 | NA | TGCAGTGCTAGAGGCCCTCCTAGAACCTACGAGCAGTACTTC | CSARGPPRTYEQYF
TRBJ2-7 | TRBD1 | TRBV10-3 | many | TGTGCCATCAGTGCGGGACAGGGGATAGAAAACGAGCAGTACTTC | CAISAGQGIENEQYF
TRBJ2-1 | TRBD1 | TRBV5-1 | few | TGCGCCAGCAGAGGGACAGAGTACAATGAGCAGTTCTTC | CASRGTEYNEQFF
TRBJ1-2 | NA | TRBV2 | few | TGTGCCAGCAGTGCCGCAGGCAGCTATGGCTACACCTTC | CASSAAGSYGYTF